A selection of T cell receptor beta chains follows, all from one sample in a study of blood T cell repertoires in COVID-19. Some clones are missing from TCRdb's copy, which holds only in-frame ones; the method was immunoSEQ multiplex PCR. The table has 90,000 to 130,000 clones, around four fifths seen once. Sequencing was carried out using peripheral blood. All receptors come from an older woman with acute or convalescent COVID-19. CDR3s include the opening cysteine and the closing phenylalanine or tryptophan. The D gene is left open where the match is weak. Not every row has a clone size; where given, it reads once, few, many or a size class.

V: TRBV5-1
J: TRBJ1-2
D: NA
size: once
DNA: TGCGCCAGCAGCGTGGACAGCTCCTCTAACTATGGCTACACCTTC
CDR3: CASSVDSSSNYGYTF

V: TRBV4-2
J: TRBJ1-6
D: NA
size: NA
DNA: TGTGCCAGCAGCCGTGAGTTAAATTCACCCCTCCACTTT
CDR3: CASSRELNSPLHF

V: TRBV3-1/TRBV3-2
J: TRBJ2-7
D: TRBD2
size: NA
DNA: TGTGCCAGCAGCCAAGATAGGGGTCTAGCGGGGGGCCGCTCCTACGAGCAGTACTTC
CDR3: CASSQDRGLAGGRSYEQYF

V: TRBV4-3
J: TRBJ2-7
D: TRBD2
size: NA
DNA: TGCGCCAGCAGCCAAGACATAGCGGGGGGCTACGAGCAGTACTTC
CDR3: CASSQDIAGGYEQYF

V: TRBV19
J: TRBJ2-5
D: NA
size: NA
DNA: TGTGCCAGTAGCCGCGGCGGTAACCAAGAGACCCAGTACTTC
CDR3: CASSRGGNQETQYF

V: TRBV21-1
J: TRBJ1-1
D: NA
size: NA
DNA: TGTGCCAGCAGCAAAGTTTTCCAGGGCTCTGAAGCTTTCTTT
CDR3: CASSKVFQGSEAFF

V: TRBV23-1
J: TRBJ1-2
D: TRBD1
size: NA
DNA: TGCGCCAGCAGTCAATCGCGCGGGGACAGGATTAACTATGGCTACACCTTC
CDR3: CASSQSRGDRINYGYTF

V: TRBV5-1
J: TRBJ1-5
D: TRBD1
size: NA
DNA: TGCGCCAGCAGCTCGGTGCAGGACAGGGGTAATCAGCCCCAGCATTTT
CDR3: CASSSVQDRGNQPQHF

V: TRBV7-2
J: TRBJ2-5
D: NA
size: NA
DNA: TGTGCCAGCAGCTTAGGCCGAGGGGGTTCACAAGAGACCCAGTACTTC
CDR3: CASSLGRGGSQETQYF

V: TRBV7-2
J: TRBJ2-1
D: TRBD2
size: NA
DNA: TGTGCCAGCAGCGTGACTAGCGGGGGGGGGTCCAATGAGCAGTTCTTC
CDR3: CASSVTSGGGSNEQFF

V: TRBV6-5
J: TRBJ2-1
D: NA
size: NA
DNA: TGTGCCAGCAGGGCCAGCTCCTACAATGAGCAGTTCTTC
CDR3: CASRASSYNEQFF

V: TRBV4-3
J: TRBJ2-2
D: TRBD1
size: NA
DNA: TGCGCCAGCAGTCCAGACAGGGTTTGGGCCGGGGAGCTGTTTTTT
CDR3: CASSPDRVWAGELFF

V: TRBV10-3
J: TRBJ1-2
D: TRBD1
size: NA
DNA: TGTGCCATCAGTGAGTCCGGACAGGATGGCTACACCTTC
CDR3: CAISESGQDGYTF

V: TRBV7-2
J: TRBJ1-2
D: NA
size: NA
DNA: TGTGCCAGCAGAAATCCCTCAGGGGTGAAAGGCTACACCTTC
CDR3: CASRNPSGVKGYTF

V: TRBV14
J: TRBJ1-2
D: NA
size: NA
DNA: TGTGCCAGCAGCCGAGCGTTGGGAGGGAGTCGTGGCTACACCTTC
CDR3: CASSRALGGSRGYTF

V: TRBV5-1
J: TRBJ2-3
D: TRBD2
size: NA
DNA: TGCGCCAGCACCACCCCGACTAGCGGGGAGGGGGATACGCAGTATTTT
CDR3: CASTTPTSGEGDTQYF

V: TRBV7-3
J: TRBJ2-7
D: NA
size: NA
DNA: TGTGCCAGCAGCTTAAGGCCCGCAAACTCCTACGAGCAGTACTTC
CDR3: CASSLRPANSYEQYF

V: TRBV7-2
J: TRBJ2-1
D: TRBD1
size: NA
DNA: TGTGCCAGCAGCCCCCACAGGGGCGTCAATGAGCAGTTCTTC
CDR3: CASSPHRGVNEQFF

V: TRBV4-3
J: TRBJ1-1
D: TRBD1
size: NA
DNA: TGCGCCAGCAGGGAACAGGGGCACACTGAAGCTTTCTTT
CDR3: CASREQGHTEAFF

V: TRBV5-5
J: TRBJ2-2
D: TRBD2
size: NA
DNA: TGTGCCAGCAGCTTGTACGGGGGGGCCGACACCGGGGAGCTGTTTTTT
CDR3: CASSLYGGADTGELFF

V: TRBV30
J: TRBJ2-7
D: TRBD1
size: NA
DNA: TGTGCCTGGAGTGGTCTCGGGACAGGGGCCGAGCAGTACTTC
CDR3: CAWSGLGTGAEQYF

V: TRBV28
J: TRBJ1-1
D: TRBD1
size: NA
DNA: TGTGCCAGTTCGGACCGGGGCAGGGGGGTTGAAGCTTTCTTT
CDR3: CASSDRGRGVEAFF

V: TRBV28
J: TRBJ1-2
D: NA
size: NA
DNA: TGTGCCAGCAGACTGCTAAACTATGGCTACACCTTC
CDR3: CASRLLNYGYTF

V: TRBV7-3
J: TRBJ1-2
D: TRBD1
size: NA
DNA: TGTGCCAGCAGCTTAGTTAGGGACAGGGCAACGAGCGGCTACACCTTC
CDR3: CASSLVRDRATSGYTF

V: TRBV5-6
J: TRBJ1-2
D: NA
size: once
DNA: TGTGCCAGCAGCCTTAAAGGGGGTATGGGCTACACCTTC
CDR3: CASSLKGGMGYTF

V: TRBV7-4
J: TRBJ2-3
D: NA
size: NA
DNA: TGTGCCAGCAGCTTAGTTCGTCTTTCTTCTAGCACAGATACGCAGTATTTT
CDR3: CASSLVRLSSSTDTQYF

V: TRBV2
J: TRBJ2-2
D: TRBD1
size: NA
DNA: TGTGCCAGCAGTGGAGACAGGGACACCGGGGAGCTGTTTTTT
CDR3: CASSGDRDTGELFF

V: TRBV28
J: TRBJ1-2
D: NA
size: NA
DNA: TGTGCCAGCAGTTTAGACAGGTACGACTATGGCTACACCTTC
CDR3: CASSLDRYDYGYTF

V: TRBV2
J: TRBJ2-7
D: NA
size: NA
DNA: TGTGCCAGCGAAGGGGTCATCTCCTACGAGCAGTACTTC
CDR3: CASEGVISYEQYF

V: TRBV5-1
J: TRBJ1-1
D: NA
size: NA
DNA: TGCGCCAGCAAGGGGGGGTATACGTTGAACACTGAAGCTTTCTTT
CDR3: CASKGGYTLNTEAFF

V: TRBV2
J: TRBJ1-3
D: NA
size: NA
DNA: TGTGCCAGCAGCGTGGGGGGTTCTGGAAACACCATATATTTT
CDR3: CASSVGGSGNTIYF

V: TRBV5-1
J: TRBJ2-1
D: NA
size: once
DNA: TGCGCCAGCAGCTTGGTAGGGGCCAATGAGCAGTTCTTC
CDR3: CASSLVGANEQFF

V: TRBV29-1
J: TRBJ2-1
D: TRBD2
size: NA
DNA: TGCAGCGTTGATAGCGGGGGAAACTACAATGAGCAGTTCTTC
CDR3: CSVDSGGNYNEQFF

V: TRBV3-1/TRBV3-2
J: TRBJ2-5
D: NA
size: NA
DNA: TGTGCCAGCAGCCAAGATTACGAGCGTGGGCAAGAGACCCAGTACTTC
CDR3: CASSQDYERGQETQYF

V: TRBV28
J: TRBJ1-2
D: TRBD1
size: NA
DNA: TGTGCCAGCATTACCAACAGGGGCGCCTATGGCTACACCTTC
CDR3: CASITNRGAYGYTF

V: TRBV28
J: TRBJ1-1
D: NA
size: NA
DNA: TGTGCCAGCACTCTTTATCCTATGACGGCGGGCACTGAAGCTTTCTTT
CDR3: CASTLYPMTAGTEAFF

V: TRBV4-1
J: TRBJ1-1
D: NA
size: NA
DNA: TGCGCCAGCAGCCCCTCGAGAGACAGACAAAACACTGAAGCTTTCTTT
CDR3: CASSPSRDRQNTEAFF

V: TRBV9
J: TRBJ1-1
D: NA
size: NA
DNA: TGTGCCAGCAGCAGGACAGTTATGAACACTGAAGCTTTCTTT
CDR3: CASSRTVMNTEAFF

V: TRBV7-3
J: TRBJ2-1
D: NA
size: once
DNA: TGTGCCAGCAGTCATCCCCCGACTAGGTCCGGCAATGAGCAGTTCTTC
CDR3: CASSHPPTRSGNEQFF

V: TRBV5-1
J: TRBJ1-5
D: NA
size: few
DNA: TGCGCCAGCAGCAGAACAGGGTTGGACAATCAGCCCCAGCATTTT
CDR3: CASSRTGLDNQPQHF

V: TRBV19
J: TRBJ2-3
D: TRBD2
size: NA
DNA: TGTGCCAGTAGCGGGGGGGCCCTCACAGATACGCAGTATTTT
CDR3: CASSGGALTDTQYF